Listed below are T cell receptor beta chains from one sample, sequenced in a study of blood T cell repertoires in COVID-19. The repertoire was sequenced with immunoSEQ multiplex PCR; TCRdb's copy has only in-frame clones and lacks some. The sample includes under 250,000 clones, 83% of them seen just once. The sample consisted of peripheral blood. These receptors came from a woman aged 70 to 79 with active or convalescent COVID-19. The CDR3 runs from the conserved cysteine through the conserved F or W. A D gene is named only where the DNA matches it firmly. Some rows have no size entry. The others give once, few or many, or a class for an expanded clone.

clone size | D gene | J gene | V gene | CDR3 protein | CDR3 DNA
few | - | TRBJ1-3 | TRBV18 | CASSPVQGSGNTIYF | TGTGCCAGCTCACCGGTACAGGGTTCTGGAAACACCATATATTTT
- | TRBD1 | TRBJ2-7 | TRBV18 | CASSPRQGNEQYF | TGTGCCAGCTCACCGAGACAGGGGAACGAGCAGTACTTC
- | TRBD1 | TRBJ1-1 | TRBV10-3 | CAIRGQGAHTEAFF | TGTGCCATCAGGGGACAGGGGGCTCACACTGAAGCTTTCTTT
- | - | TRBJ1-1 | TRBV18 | CASSPGQVNEAFF | TGTGCCAGCTCACCGGGGCAGGTTAATGAAGCTTTCTTT
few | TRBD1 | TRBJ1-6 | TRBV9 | CASSVDPDRGRLDSPLHF | TGTGCCAGCAGCGTAGATCCCGACAGGGGACGTCTGGATTCACCCCTCCACTTT
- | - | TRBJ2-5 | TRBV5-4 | CASRRTVGETQYF | TGTGCCAGCAGAAGGACAGTAGGGGAGACCCAGTACTTC
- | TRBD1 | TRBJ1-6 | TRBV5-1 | CASSLQGAGNNSPLHF | TGCGCCAGCAGCTTGCAGGGGGCAGGAAATAATTCACCCCTCCACTTT
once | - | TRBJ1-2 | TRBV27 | CASRSSATYGYTF | TGTGCCAGCAGGTCCAGTGCAACATATGGCTACACCTTC
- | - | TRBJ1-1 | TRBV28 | CASPGRVGTEAFF | TGTGCCAGTCCTGGGAGGGTGGGCACTGAAGCTTTCTTT
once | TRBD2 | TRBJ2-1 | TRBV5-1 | CASSPGGLAGTYNEQFF | TGCGCCAGCAGCCCCGGAGGACTAGCGGGGACTTACAATGAGCAGTTCTTC
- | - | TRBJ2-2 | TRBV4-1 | CASSRGGNTGELFF | TGCGCCAGCAGCCGAGGAGGGAACACCGGGGAGCTGTTTTTT
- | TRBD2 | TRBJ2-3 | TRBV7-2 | CASSLISGGLGNTQYF | TGTGCCAGCAGCCTCATTAGCGGGGGGCTCGGGAATACGCAGTATTTT
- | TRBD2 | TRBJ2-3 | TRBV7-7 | CASSLALAGTDTQYF | TGTGCCAGCAGCTTAGCGCTAGCGGGCACAGATACGCAGTATTTT
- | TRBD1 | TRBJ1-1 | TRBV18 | CASSPFRPGTGSRSEAFF | TGTGCCAGCTCACCCTTCCGTCCCGGGACAGGGTCGAGGTCTGAAGCTTTCTTT
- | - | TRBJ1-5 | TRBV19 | CASSILDSNNQPQHF | TGTGCCAGTAGCATCCTCGACAGTAATAATCAGCCCCAGCATTTT
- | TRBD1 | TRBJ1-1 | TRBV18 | CASSGQGNTEAFF | TGTGCCAGCTCAGGACAGGGGAACACTGAAGCTTTCTTT
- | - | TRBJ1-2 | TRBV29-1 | CSVGRHPGGYTF | TGCAGCGTTGGCCGGCACCCAGGGGGCTACACCTTC
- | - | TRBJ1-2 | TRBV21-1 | CASSKEVTGPHGYTF | TGTGCCAGCAGCAAAGAGGTAACAGGGCCCCATGGCTACACCTTC
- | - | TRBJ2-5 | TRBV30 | CASTQGTQETQYF | TGTGCCTCCACACAGGGAACCCAAGAGACCCAGTACTTC